The source of this T cell receptor (beta chain) is a study of blood T cells in healthy people across ages. With respect to this clonotype: The antigen is undetermined.

Using a J-beta primer mix together with a sample-barcoded 5' primer, a second PCR was run for roughly 6 to 12 cycles. Template switching added a 12-random-nucleotide identifier to every cDNA molecule. Sequencing recovered at least 3 million CDR3-containing paired-end reads from each sample. TCRdb passed the 5' RACE reads through MiXCR, listing each CDR3 protein once. The table records 1.5 million to 2 million distinct CDR3 sequences, around 50% of them present only once. Every sample had a minimum of 6.5 million PBMCs isolated. CDR1 and CDR2 (germline): SEHNR, FQNEAQ (reference sequence). This CDR3 is 15 amino acids long. Trimming took 7 bases from V and 0 from J, leaving 15 bases between them. Study findings and constraints: Older age went with lower TCR beta diversity per million T cells, in a roughly linear way.

The sequence was obtained from a woman aged 40 to 50 in good health. The specimen was blood. The J gene is TRBJ1-1, the V gene TRBV7-9; weak D call: TRBD1 (6 bases). The DNA for the CDR3 is TGTGCCAGCACCTCATTTAGGGGGATGAACACTGAAGCTTTCTTT. This codes for CASTSFRGMNTEAFF.